Presented here are 23 T cell receptor beta chains from one specimen sequenced in a study of response to subunit inactivated influenza vaccine. MiXCR, applied by TCRdb to the RT-PCR reads, yields one record per CDR3 protein. The table shows fewer than 600,000 distinct CDR3 sequences, with 7.2% occurring only once. The sample in question was PBMCs from blood, obtained roughly 24 months after vaccination. The source is a man aged 50-75 years who received an inactivated influenza vaccine.

This rearrangement joins TRBV3-1 to TRBJ2-7; D gene uncertain. V lost 0 bases and J lost 0, with 9 bases in between. The CDR3 contains 15 residues. Germline lookup yields CDR1 LGHDT and CDR2 YNNKEL (reference sequence). CDR3 protein: CASSQDLTASYEQYF. CDR3 in DNA: TGTGCCAGCAGCCAAGATCTAACAGCCTCCTACGAGCAGTACTTC.

For this clonotype: Compared with germline, one end of the junction differs, possibly owing to a read error. The CDR3 DNA sequence: TGTGCCAGCAGCCCCGTGGGAGGGAGCACAGATACGCGGTATTTT. Encoded protein: CASSPVGGSTDTRYF. The rearrangement joins TRBV5-8 to TRBJ2-3; 7 bases fit TRBD2. This CDR3 contains 15 residues. Germline V gene sequence: CDR1 SGHTS, CDR2 YDEGEE.

V and J are TRBV7-2 and TRBJ2-1, with D perhaps TRBD1 (6 bases). This CDR3 has 18 amino acids. Trimming shortened V by 0 bases and J by 0 bases, and 15 bases separated the two germline ends. Germline values: CDR1 SGHTA, CDR2 FQGNSA. The CDR3 DNA sequence: TGTGCCAGCAGCTTAGCCTTCTCGACAGGAAGCTCCTACAATGAGCAGTTCTTC. Encoded protein: CASSLAFSTGSSYNEQFF.

This clonotype was observed a handful of times. The CDR3, as DNA: TGTGCCAGCAGCTTAAATGGACTTCTTGGGCGAGGCTACACCTTC. Translated: CASSLNGLLGRGYTF. The chain couples TRBV7-9 to TRBJ1-2; the D is unclear. The germline gives CDR1 SEHNR, CDR2 FQNEAQ (reference sequence). Trimming cost V 2 bases and J 8 bases, with 18 bases left between them. There are 15 residues in the CDR3.

This sequence joins TRBV11-2 and TRBJ1-4, with TRBD1 identical over 7 bases. Germline values: CDR1 SGHAT, CDR2 FQNNGV. This CDR3 spans 17 amino acids. Germline trimming cut 1 base from V and 5 bases from J; bases unmatched to any gene: 10. The CDR3 reads CASSLGPQGRRNEKLFF. The CDR3 region has the DNA TGTGCCAGCAGCTTAGGGCCACAGGGGCGAAGGAATGAAAAACTGTTTTTT.

This chain uses TRBV4-2 with TRBJ2-3, with unresolved D. V dropped 0 bases and J dropped 0 bases, with 10 bases sitting between them. Germline assignment: CDR1 LGHNA and CDR2 YNFKEQ. The CDR3 has 16 amino acids. The CDR3 coding sequence is TGTGCCAGCAGCCAAGATCGTCACTCTAGCACAGATACGCAGTATTTT. Its translation is CASSQDRHSSTDTQYF.

The table lists this clonotype with many counts. The rearrangement joins TRBV20-1 to TRBJ2-3; D perhaps matches TRBD2 (5 bases). V was shortened by 0 bases and J by 6 bases, with 10 bases between the two germline ends. This CDR3 spans 13 amino acids. Germline CDR1 and CDR2: DFQATT and SNEGSKA (reference sequence). The DNA of the CDR3 is TGCAGTGCTAGAGAACCACTAGAGGATACGCAGTATTTT. Translation: CSAREPLEDTQYF.

This clonotype was recorded a few times. The chain has TRBV12-3 or TRBV12-4 and TRBJ1-4; D ambiguous. Between the trimmed V and J ends, which lost 6 bases and 6 bases, there was a span of 11 bases. The CDR3 consists of 13 residues. CDR3 sequence: CASSPFKDEKLFF. DNA of the CDR3: TGTGCCAGCAGCCCATTTAAGGATGAAAAACTGTTTTTT.

This clonotype was picked up a small number of times. This chain joins TRBV15 and TRBJ2-5; 7 bases fit TRBD1. This CDR3 comprises 15 residues. V was pared by 1 base and J by 2 bases, with 4 bases of the junction left unmatched. Germline-derived CDR1 and CDR2 are LNHNV and YYDKDF (reference sequence). Here the CDR3 reads CATSRGPGQQETQYF. The CDR3, as DNA: TGTGCCACCAGCAGAGGTCCGGGACAGCAAGAGACCCAGTACTTC.

Ten or more counts support this clonotype. This sequence joins TRBV20-1 and TRBJ1-4; no reliable D call. The CDR3 runs 13 residues. Germline V gene data show CDR1 as DFQATT and CDR2 as SNEGSKA (reference sequence). Deletions cut 2 bases from V and 6 bases from J, with 10 bases between. For the CDR3, the DNA is TGCAGTGCTAGACGACTGGGGTATGAAAAACTGTTTTTT. This sequence encodes CSARRLGYEKLFF.

The rearrangement joins TRBV7-8 to TRBJ2-1; D perhaps matches TRBD2 (6 bases). There are 16 residues in the CDR3. Trimming cost V 5 bases and J 1 base, with 15 bases left between them. Germline CDR1 and CDR2: SGHVS and FQNEAQ. CDR3 DNA sequence: TGTGCCAGCAGCCAGATTAGCCGGGAGTCCTACAATGAGCAGTTCTTC. This codes for CASSQISRESYNEQFF.

The chain employs TRBV18 and TRBJ2-1, with a weak D call TRBD2 (6 bases). This CDR3 is built from 14 residues. Trimming took off 6 bases at V and 3 bases at J, with 12 bases between the two ends. CDR1 is KGHSH, CDR2 LQKENI, per germline. CDR3 DNA: TGTGCCAGCTCCGGCGGGGCGTTCTACAATGAGCAGTTCTTC. Its protein is CASSGGAFYNEQFF.

The rearrangement joins TRBV5-6 to TRBJ1-5; TRBD1 matches at 7 bases. The trim removed 6 bases at V and 5 bases at J, leaving 8 bases unmatched. CDR1 SGHDT and CDR2 YYEEEE come from the germline V gene. The CDR3 loop spans 14 amino acids. DNA of the CDR3: TGTGCCAGCAACAACCGGGACAGAGATCAGCCCCAGCATTTT. As protein: CASNNRDRDQPQHF.

This clonotype was observed a handful of times. The V call is TRBV7-8, the J call TRBJ2-2; TRBD1 aligns across 9 bases. The CDR3 covers 16 residues. The germline V gene encodes CDR1 SGHVS and CDR2 FQNEAQ. V lost 1 base to trimming and J lost 5 bases; unmatched junction nucleotides: 5. The CDR3 nucleotides read TGTGCCAGCAGCTTAGGGGGACAGGGTTTGACCGGGGAGCTGTTTTTT. Translating it yields CASSLGGQGLTGELFF.

This clonotype has a handful of counts. The J gene is TRBJ2-1, the V gene TRBV3-1; tentatively, D is TRBD2 (5 bases). Germline CDR1 LGHDT, CDR2 YNNKEL (reference sequence). Trimming pared 1 base from V and 8 bases from J, leaving 15 bases between. The length of the CDR3 is 15 residues. The CDR3 loop reads CASSQVPSTYDEQFF. The DNA of the CDR3 is TGTGCCAGCAGCCAAGTACCTAGCACGTACGATGAGCAGTTCTTC.

J is TRBJ2-1 and V is TRBV28; no firm D call. Trimming removed 1 base at V and 3 bases at J, with 13 bases between. Germline V gives CDR1 MDHEN, CDR2 SYDVKM. CDR3 length equals 16 residues. CDR3 loop: CASSLFRMAGYNEQFF. Here the CDR3 DNA reads TGTGCCAGCAGTTTATTTCGGATGGCAGGCTACAATGAGCAGTTCTTC.

This clonotype turned up a few times. CDR3 nucleotides: TGTGCCAGCAGCTCCGGACTAGCGGACGGCTACAATGAGCAGTTCTTC. This codes for CASSSGLADGYNEQFF. The chain is built from TRBV11-2 and TRBJ2-1, with TRBD2 matching 10 bases. The germline V gene has CDR1 SGHAT and CDR2 FQNNGV. After removal of 4 bases from V and 3 bases from J, the junction contained 6 bases not matched to a gene. CDR3 size: 16 residues.

This clonotype was counted at least ten times. The junction and the germline gene differ at one end; a read error may be behind it. The J gene is TRBJ2-5, the V gene TRBV7-7; tentative D call: TRBD2 (5 bases). Germline V CDR1 and CDR2: SSHAT, FNYEAQ (reference sequence). CDR3 length: 11 amino acids. The CDR3 loop reads CASSSEGTQYF. The CDR3 DNA is TGTGCTAGCAGCTCCGAGGGGACCCAGTACTTC.

This clonotype was found many times. The CDR3: CASSAGQLYGYTF. As DNA, the CDR3 is TGTGCCAGCAGTGCAGGACAGCTCTATGGCTACACCTTC. The gene calls are TRBV6-1 and TRBJ1-2, with D possibly matching TRBD1 (6 bases). This CDR3 is 13 amino acids long. Germline V gene sequence: CDR1 MNHNS, CDR2 SASEGT. The germline V and J ends were trimmed by 4 bases and 4 bases, with 10 bases remaining between them.

The sample holds a few counts of this clonotype. The rearrangement links TRBV13 to TRBJ2-6; possibly TRBD2 for D (5 bases). The CDR3 consists of 20 residues. V dropped 2 bases and J dropped 3 bases, with 23 bases sitting between them. Germline CDR1 reads PRHDT; CDR2 reads FYEKMQ (reference sequence). Written as DNA, the CDR3 is TGTGCCAGCAGCTTAACGGGAAGACTAACCTCCTCGAATGGGGCCAACGTCCTGACTTTC. This gives the protein CASSLTGRLTSSNGANVLTF.

This clonotype has only a few counts. This chain links TRBV18 with TRBJ2-7; 7 bases line up with TRBD1. This CDR3 is built from 15 residues. The V gene end was trimmed by 3 bases and the J gene end by 6 bases; junction bases not matched to a gene: 11. Per the germline V gene, CDR1 is KGHSH and CDR2 is LQKENI. The CDR3 coding sequence is TGTGCCAGCTCACCTCGGCAGGGGGACCTAGGCGAGCAGTACTTC. It translates to CASSPRQGDLGEQYF. Variable domain in full (rest from reference TRBV18 and TRBJ2-7): NAGVMQNPRHLVRRRGQEARLRCSPMKGHSHVYWYRQLPEEGLKFMVYLQKENIIDESGMPKERFSAEFPKEGPSILRIQQVVRGDSAAYFCASSPRQGDLGEQYFGPGTRLTVT.

In this sample, this clonotype turned up many times. The chain joins TRBV20-1 to TRBJ1-3; perhaps TRBD1 as D (5 bases). The length of the CDR3 is 15 residues. Trimming pared 6 bases from V and 2 bases from J, leaving 17 bases between. Germline V gene lookup returns CDR1 DFQATT and CDR2 SNEGSKA (reference sequence). CDR3: CSAPKGPKAGNTIYF. Here the CDR3 DNA reads TGCAGTGCCCCAAAGGGACCCAAGGCTGGAAACACCATATATTTT.

This clonotype has more than one count but fewer than ten. The V gene is TRBV7-6, the J gene TRBJ1-3; TRBD1 might be the D (6 bases). V lost 5 bases, J lost 0 bases, and 11 bases lay in between. The CDR3 runs to 15 residues. Germline V gives CDR1 SGHVS, CDR2 FNYEAQ. CDR3 sequence reads: CASSPIGGSGNTIYF. DNA of the CDR3: TGTGCCAGCAGCCCTATAGGGGGCTCTGGAAACACCATATATTTT. The full variable domain, its missing parts supplied by reference TRBV7-6 and TRBJ1-3, is GAGVSQSPRYKVTKRGQDVALRCDPISGHVSLYWYRQALGQGPEFLTYFNYEAQQDKSGLPNDRFSAERPEGSISTLTIQRTEQRDSAMYRCASSPIGGSGNTIYFGEGSWLTVV.